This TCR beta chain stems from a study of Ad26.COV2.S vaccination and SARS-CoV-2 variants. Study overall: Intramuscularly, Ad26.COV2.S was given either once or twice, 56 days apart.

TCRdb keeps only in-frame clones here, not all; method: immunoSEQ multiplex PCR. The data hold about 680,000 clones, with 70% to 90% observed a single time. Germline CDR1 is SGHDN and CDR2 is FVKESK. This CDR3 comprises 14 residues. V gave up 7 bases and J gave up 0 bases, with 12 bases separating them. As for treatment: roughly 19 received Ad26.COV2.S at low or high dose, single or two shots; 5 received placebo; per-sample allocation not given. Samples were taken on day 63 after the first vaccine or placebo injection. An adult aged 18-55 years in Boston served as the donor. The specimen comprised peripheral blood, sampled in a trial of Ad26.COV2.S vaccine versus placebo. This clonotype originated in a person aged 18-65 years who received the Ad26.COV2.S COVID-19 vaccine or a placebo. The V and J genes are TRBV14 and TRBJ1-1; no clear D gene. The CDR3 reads CASKGGFMNTEAFF. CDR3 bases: TGTGCCAGCAAGGGAGGTTTTATGAACACTGAAGCTTTCTTT.